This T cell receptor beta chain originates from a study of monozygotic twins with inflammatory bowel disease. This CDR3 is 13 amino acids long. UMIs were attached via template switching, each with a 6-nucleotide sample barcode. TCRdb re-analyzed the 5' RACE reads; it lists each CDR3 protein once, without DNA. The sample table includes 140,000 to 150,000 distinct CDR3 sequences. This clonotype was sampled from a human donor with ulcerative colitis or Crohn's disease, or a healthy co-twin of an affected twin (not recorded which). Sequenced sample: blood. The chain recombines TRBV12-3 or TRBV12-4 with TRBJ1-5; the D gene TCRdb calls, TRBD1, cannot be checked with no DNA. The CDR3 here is CASSLPPYQPQHF.